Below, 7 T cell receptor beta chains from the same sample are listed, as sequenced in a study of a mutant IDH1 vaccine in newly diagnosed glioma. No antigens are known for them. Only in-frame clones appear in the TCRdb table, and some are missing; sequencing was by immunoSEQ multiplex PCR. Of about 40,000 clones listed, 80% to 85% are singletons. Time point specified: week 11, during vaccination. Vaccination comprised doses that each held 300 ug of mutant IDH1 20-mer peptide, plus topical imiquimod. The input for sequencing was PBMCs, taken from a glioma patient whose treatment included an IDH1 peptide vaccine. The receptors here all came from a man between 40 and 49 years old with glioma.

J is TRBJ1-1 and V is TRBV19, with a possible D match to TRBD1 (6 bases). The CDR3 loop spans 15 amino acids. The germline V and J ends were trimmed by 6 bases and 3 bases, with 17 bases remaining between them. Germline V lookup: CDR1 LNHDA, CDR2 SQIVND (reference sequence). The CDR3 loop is CASSLRGRGHTEAFF. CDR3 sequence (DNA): TGTGCCAGTAGCCTCCGGGGCAGGGGCCACACTGAAGCTTTCTTT.

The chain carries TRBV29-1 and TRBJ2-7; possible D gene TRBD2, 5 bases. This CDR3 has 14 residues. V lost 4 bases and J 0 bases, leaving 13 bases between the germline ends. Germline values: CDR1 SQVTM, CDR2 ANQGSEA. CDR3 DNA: TGCAGCGTTGCAGGCGACACTAGCTCCTACGAGCAGTACTTC. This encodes CSVAGDTSSYEQYF.

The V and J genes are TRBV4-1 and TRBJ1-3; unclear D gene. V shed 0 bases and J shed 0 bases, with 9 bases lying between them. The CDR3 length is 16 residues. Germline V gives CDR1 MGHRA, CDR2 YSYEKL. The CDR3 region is CASSQDHWGSGNTIYF. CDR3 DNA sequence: TGCGCCAGCAGCCAAGATCATTGGGGCTCTGGAAACACCATATATTTT.

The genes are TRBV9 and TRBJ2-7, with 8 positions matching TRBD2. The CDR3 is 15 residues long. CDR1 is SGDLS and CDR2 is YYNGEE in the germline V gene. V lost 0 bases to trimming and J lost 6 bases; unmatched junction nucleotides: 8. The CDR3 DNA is TGTGCCAGCAGCGTAGGTAACCGCCGGGGGGGCGAGCAGTACTTC. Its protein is CASSVGNRRGGEQYF.

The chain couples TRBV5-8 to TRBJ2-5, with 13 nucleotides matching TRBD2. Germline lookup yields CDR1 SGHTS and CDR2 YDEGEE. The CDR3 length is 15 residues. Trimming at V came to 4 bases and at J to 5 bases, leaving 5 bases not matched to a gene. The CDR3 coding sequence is TGTGCCAGCAGCCGGACTAGCGGGAGCCTCGAGACCCAGTACTTC. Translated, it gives CASSRTSGSLETQYF.

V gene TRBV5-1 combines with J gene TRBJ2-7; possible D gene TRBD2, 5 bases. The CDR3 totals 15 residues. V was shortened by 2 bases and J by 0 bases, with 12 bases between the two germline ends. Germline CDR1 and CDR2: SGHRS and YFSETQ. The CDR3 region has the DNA TGCGCCAGCAGCTTCGGACTCAGGAGCTCCTACGAGCAGTACTTC. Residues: CASSFGLRSSYEQYF.

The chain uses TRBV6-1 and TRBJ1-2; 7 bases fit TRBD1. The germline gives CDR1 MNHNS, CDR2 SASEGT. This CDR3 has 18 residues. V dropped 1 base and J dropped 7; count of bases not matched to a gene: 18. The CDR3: CASSEGTGTASSSGGYTF. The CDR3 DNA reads TGTGCCAGCAGTGAAGGAACCGGGACAGCCAGTTCGAGTGGTGGCTACACCTTC.